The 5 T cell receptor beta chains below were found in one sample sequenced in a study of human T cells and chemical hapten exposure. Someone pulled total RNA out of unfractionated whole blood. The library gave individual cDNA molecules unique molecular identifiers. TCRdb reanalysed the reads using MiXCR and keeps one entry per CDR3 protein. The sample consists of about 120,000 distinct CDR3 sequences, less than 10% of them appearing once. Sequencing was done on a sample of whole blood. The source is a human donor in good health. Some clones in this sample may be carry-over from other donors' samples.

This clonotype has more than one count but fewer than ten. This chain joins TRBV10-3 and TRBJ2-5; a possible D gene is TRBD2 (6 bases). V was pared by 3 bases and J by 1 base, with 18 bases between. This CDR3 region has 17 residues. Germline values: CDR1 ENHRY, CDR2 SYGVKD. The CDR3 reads CAISEPGGGQGQETQYF. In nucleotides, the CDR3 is TGTGCCATCAGTGAACCCGGTGGAGGGCAAGGCCAAGAGACCCAGTACTTC.

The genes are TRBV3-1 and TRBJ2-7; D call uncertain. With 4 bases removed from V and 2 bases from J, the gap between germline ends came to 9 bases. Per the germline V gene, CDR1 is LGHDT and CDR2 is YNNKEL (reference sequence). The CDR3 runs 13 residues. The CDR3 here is CASSLQEAYEQYF. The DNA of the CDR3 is TGTGCCAGCAGCCTTCAGGAAGCCTACGAGCAGTACTTC.

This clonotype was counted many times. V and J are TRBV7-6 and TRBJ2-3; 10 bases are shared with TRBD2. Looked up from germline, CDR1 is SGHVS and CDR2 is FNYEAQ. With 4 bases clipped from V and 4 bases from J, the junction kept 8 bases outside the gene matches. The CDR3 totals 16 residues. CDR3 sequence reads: CASSSPVSGGPDTQYF. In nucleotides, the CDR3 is TGTGCCAGCAGCTCCCCCGTTAGCGGGGGGCCAGATACGCAGTATTTT.

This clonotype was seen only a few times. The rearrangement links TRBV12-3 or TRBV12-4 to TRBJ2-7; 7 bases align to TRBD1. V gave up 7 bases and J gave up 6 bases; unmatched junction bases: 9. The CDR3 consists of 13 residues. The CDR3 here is CASTPDRSGEQYF. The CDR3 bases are TGTGCCAGCACCCCGGACAGGTCGGGCGAGCAGTACTTC.

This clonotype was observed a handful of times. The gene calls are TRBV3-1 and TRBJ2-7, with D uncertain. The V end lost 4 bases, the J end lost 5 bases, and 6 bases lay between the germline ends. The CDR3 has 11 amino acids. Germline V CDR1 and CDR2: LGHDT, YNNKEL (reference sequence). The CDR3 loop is CASSRNDEQYF. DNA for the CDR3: TGTGCCAGCAGCCGGAACGACGAGCAGTACTTC.